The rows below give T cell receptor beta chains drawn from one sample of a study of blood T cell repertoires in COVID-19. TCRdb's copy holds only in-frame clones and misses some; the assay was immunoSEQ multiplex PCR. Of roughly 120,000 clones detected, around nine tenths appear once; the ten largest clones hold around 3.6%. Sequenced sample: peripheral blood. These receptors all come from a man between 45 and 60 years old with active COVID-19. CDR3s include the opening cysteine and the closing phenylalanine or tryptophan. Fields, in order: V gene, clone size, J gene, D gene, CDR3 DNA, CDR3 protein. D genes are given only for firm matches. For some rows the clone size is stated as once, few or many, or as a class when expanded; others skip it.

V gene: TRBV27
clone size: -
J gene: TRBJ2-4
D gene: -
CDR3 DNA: TGTGCCAGCAACCGGGATGCCAAAAACATTCAGTACTTC
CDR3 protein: CASNRDAKNIQYF

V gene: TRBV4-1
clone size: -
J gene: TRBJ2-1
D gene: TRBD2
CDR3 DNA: TGCGCCAGCAGCCAAAAGCGGGGTTCCTACAATGAGCAGTTCTTC
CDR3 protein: CASSQKRGSYNEQFF

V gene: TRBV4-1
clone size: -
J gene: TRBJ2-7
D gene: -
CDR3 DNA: TGCGCCAGCAGCCAAGAAACGGAGGGGTTGGGTGTCTACGAGCAGTACTTC
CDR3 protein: CASSQETEGLGVYEQYF

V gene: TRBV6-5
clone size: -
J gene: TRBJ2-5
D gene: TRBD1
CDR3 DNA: TGTGCCAGCAACGGACAGGGAACAGAGACCCAGTACTTC
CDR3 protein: CASNGQGTETQYF

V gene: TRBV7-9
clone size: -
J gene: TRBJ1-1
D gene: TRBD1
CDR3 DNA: TGTGCCAGCACAATCCTCGGACAGGGGCGGGAGTCGACTGAAGCTTTCTTT
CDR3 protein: CASTILGQGRESTEAFF

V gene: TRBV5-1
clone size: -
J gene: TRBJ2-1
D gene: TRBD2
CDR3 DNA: TGCGCCAGCAGCCCGCTGAATATAGCGGGAAGCTCCTACAATGAGCAGTTCTTC
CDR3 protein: CASSPLNIAGSSYNEQFF

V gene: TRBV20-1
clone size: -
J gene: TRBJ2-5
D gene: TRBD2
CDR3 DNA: TGCAGTGCTAGTAAAGCGACTAGCAATAGTGGGACCCAGTACTTC
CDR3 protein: CSASKATSNSGTQYF

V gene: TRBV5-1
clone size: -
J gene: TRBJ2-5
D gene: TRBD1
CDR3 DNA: TGCGCCAGCAGTACGACAGGGGGAGTGACCCAGTACTTC
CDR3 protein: CASSTTGGVTQYF

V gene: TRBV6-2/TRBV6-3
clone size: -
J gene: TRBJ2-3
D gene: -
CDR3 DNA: TGTGCCAGCAGTTTAAACCTCGGGACTCCTTCTATCACTAGCACAGATACGCAGTATTTT
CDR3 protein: CASSLNLGTPSITSTDTQYF

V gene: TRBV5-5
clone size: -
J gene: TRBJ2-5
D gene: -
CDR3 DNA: TGTGCCAGCAGCTTGAGGACACCGGTGAAAGAGACCCAGTACTTC
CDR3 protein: CASSLRTPVKETQYF

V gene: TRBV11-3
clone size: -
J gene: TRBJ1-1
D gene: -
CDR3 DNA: TGTGCCAGCAGCCGGGGGGACGGGGGACAGAACACTGAAGCTTTCTTT
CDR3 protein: CASSRGDGGQNTEAFF

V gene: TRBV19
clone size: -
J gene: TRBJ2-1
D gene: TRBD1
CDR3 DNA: TGTGCCAGTATGGACAGGGGGCGTGGTGAGCAGTTCTTC
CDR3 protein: CASMDRGRGEQFF

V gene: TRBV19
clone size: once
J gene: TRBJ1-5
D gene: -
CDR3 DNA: TGTGCCAGTAGTACAGGGGTCGGGAATCAGCCCCAGCATTTT
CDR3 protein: CASSTGVGNQPQHF

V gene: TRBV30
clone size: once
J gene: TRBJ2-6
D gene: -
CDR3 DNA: TGTGCCGGGGACATTTCTGGGGCCAACGTCCTGACTTTC
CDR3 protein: CAGDISGANVLTF

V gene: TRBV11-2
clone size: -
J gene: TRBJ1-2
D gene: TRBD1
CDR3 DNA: TGTGCCAGCAGCTATCCGGGACAGCACTATGGCTACACCTTC
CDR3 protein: CASSYPGQHYGYTF

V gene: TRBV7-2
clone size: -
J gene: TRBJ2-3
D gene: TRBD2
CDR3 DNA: TGTGCCAGCAGCTTAAACCCTAGCGGGAGGGCGGGTACGCAGTATTTT
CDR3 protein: CASSLNPSGRAGTQYF

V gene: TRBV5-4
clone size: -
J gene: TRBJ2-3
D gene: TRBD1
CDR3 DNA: TGTGCCAGCAGCTTGGCGGGACAGGGGACAGATACGCAGTATTTT
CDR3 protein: CASSLAGQGTDTQYF

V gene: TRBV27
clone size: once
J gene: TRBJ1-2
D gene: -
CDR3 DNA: TGTGCCAGCAGTCCAGGGCTCCTATCCTATGGCTACACCTTC
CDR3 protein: CASSPGLLSYGYTF

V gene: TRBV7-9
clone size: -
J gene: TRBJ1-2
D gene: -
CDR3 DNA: TGTGCCAGCAGCCCCACTCCCTCTATCTGGCCGGAGGGGGGCTACACCTTC
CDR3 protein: CASSPTPSIWPEGGYTF

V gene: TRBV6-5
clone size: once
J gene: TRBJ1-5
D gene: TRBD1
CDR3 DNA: TGTGCCAGCAGCCCCAGGGGGAATCAGCCCCAGCATTTT
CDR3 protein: CASSPRGNQPQHF

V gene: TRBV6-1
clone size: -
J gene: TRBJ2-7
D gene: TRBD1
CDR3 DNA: TGTGCCAGCAGTGAGCCCGGGACAGGCCCCTACGAGCAGTACTTC
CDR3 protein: CASSEPGTGPYEQYF

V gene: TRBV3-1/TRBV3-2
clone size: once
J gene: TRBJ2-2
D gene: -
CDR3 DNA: TGTGCCAGCAGCCAAGGAGGGCGTAACGGGGAGCTGTTTTTT
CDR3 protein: CASSQGGRNGELFF

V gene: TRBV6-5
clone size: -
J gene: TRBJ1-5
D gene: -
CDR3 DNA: TGTGCCAGCAGTATAACTCGTGGCAATCAGCCCCAGCATTTT
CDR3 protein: CASSITRGNQPQHF

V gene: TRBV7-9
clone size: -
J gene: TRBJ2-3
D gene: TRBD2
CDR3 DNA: TGTGCCAGCAGCTCACGTGCGGGGGGGACAGATACGCAGTATTTT
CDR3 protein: CASSSRAGGTDTQYF

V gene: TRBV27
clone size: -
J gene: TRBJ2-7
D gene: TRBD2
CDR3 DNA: TGTGCCAGCAGTTTACGTTGGGGGGGTGGCGAGCAGTACTTC
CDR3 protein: CASSLRWGGGEQYF

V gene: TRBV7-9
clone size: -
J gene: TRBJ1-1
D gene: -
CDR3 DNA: TGTGCCAGCAGCGAGTCTCGCGAAGCTTTCTTT
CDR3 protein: CASSESREAFF

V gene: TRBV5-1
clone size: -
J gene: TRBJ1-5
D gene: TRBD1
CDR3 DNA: TGCGCCAGCAGCTTAACATCCGGGACAGATCAGCCCCAGCATTTT
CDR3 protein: CASSLTSGTDQPQHF

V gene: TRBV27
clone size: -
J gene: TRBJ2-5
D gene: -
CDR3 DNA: TGTGCCAGCAGTCCCTATATGAGTTGGGAGACCCAGTACTTC
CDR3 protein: CASSPYMSWETQYF

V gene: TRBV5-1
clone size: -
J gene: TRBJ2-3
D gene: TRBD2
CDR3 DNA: TGCGCCAGCAGCTCGGGACTAGGCCCAGATACGCAGTATTTT
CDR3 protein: CASSSGLGPDTQYF

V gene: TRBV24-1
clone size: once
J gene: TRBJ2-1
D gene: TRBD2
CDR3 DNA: TGTGCCACCAGTGACCAGCGGGGGGGCTCCTACAATGAGCAGTTCTTC
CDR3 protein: CATSDQRGGSYNEQFF

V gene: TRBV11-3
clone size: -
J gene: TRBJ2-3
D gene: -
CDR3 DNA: TGTGCCAGCAGCTCCGTCCGAGTGGGCGGGATGCAGTATTTT
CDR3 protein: CASSSVRVGGMQYF

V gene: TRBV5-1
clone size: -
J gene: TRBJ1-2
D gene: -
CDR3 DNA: TGCGCCAGCAGCTTGGGTGGGCAGTCTCCTTTTAGCTATGGCTACACCTTC
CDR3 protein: CASSLGGQSPFSYGYTF

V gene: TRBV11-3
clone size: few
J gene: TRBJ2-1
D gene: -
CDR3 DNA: TGTGCCAGCAGCTTAGGCCCCAGGGAGCAGTTCTTC
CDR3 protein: CASSLGPREQFF